This note documents a single T cell receptor beta chain sequence. The authors extracted RNA and reverse transcribed it into cDNA as the sequencing template. The table came from immunoSEQ multiplex PCR; TCRdb's copy has only in-frame clones and leaves some out. The table includes more than 200,000 clones, roughly 69% detected once. This record belongs to a study of CD8+ T cells in alopecia areata. Study details: Treated patients received oral tofacitinib, 5 to 10 mg twice daily.

The sequencing used CD4+ T cells sorted from blood, collected at week 0. The clonotype originates from a human donor with alopecia areata.

CDR3 sequence (DNA): TGTGCCTGGAGATGGGGAGGCACAGATACGCAGTATTTT. This translates into CAWRWGGTDTQYF. The chain carries TRBV30 and TRBJ2-3; D is perhaps TRBD2 (5 bases). Germline V gene data show CDR1 as GTSNPN and CDR2 as SVGIG (reference sequence). The V end lost 3 bases, the J end lost 1 base, and 8 bases lay between the germline ends. The CDR3 consists of 13 residues.